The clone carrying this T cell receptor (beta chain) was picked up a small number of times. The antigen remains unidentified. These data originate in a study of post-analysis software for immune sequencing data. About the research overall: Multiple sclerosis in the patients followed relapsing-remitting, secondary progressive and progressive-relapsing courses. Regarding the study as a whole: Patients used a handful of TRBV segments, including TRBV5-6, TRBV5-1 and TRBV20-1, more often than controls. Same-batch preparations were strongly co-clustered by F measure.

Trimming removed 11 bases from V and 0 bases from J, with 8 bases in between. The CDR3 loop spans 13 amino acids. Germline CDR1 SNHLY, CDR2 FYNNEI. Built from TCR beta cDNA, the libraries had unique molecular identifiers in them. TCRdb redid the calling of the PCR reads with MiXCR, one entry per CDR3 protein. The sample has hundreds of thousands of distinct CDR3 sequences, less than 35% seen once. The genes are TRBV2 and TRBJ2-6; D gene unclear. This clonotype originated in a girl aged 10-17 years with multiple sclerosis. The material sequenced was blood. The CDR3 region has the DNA TGTGCCGGTAGGAGCTCTGGGGCCAACGTCCTGACTTTC. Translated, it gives CAGRSSGANVLTF.